This record covers a single TCR beta chain. Its antigen is undetermined. This entry is derived from a study of identical twins. Whole-study findings and limits: Twins showed weaker excess sharing in their beta out-of-frame sequences.

Trimming shortened V by 3 bases and J by 4 bases, and 15 bases separated the two germline ends. Germline V lookup: CDR1 SGDLS, CDR2 YYNGEE. The CDR3 is made up of 15 amino acids. With template switching, a universal primer site was added, and the cDNA carried unique molecular identifiers. In TCRdb, the 5' RACE reads were re-called with MiXCR into one record per CDR3 protein. The profile shows 750,000 to 950,000 distinct CDR3 sequences, roughly 12% of them singletons. The same data also contributed to another study, on yellow fever vaccine responses in identical twins.

The rearrangement uses TRBV9 and TRBJ2-3; possibly TRBD1 for D (5 bases). This TCR was sampled from a woman aged 18-29 years in good health. Sequencing was performed on PBMCs. The CDR3 protein is CASSAMGPDPDTQYF. The CDR3 region has the DNA TGTGCCAGCAGCGCAATGGGGCCCGACCCAGATACGCAGTATTTT.